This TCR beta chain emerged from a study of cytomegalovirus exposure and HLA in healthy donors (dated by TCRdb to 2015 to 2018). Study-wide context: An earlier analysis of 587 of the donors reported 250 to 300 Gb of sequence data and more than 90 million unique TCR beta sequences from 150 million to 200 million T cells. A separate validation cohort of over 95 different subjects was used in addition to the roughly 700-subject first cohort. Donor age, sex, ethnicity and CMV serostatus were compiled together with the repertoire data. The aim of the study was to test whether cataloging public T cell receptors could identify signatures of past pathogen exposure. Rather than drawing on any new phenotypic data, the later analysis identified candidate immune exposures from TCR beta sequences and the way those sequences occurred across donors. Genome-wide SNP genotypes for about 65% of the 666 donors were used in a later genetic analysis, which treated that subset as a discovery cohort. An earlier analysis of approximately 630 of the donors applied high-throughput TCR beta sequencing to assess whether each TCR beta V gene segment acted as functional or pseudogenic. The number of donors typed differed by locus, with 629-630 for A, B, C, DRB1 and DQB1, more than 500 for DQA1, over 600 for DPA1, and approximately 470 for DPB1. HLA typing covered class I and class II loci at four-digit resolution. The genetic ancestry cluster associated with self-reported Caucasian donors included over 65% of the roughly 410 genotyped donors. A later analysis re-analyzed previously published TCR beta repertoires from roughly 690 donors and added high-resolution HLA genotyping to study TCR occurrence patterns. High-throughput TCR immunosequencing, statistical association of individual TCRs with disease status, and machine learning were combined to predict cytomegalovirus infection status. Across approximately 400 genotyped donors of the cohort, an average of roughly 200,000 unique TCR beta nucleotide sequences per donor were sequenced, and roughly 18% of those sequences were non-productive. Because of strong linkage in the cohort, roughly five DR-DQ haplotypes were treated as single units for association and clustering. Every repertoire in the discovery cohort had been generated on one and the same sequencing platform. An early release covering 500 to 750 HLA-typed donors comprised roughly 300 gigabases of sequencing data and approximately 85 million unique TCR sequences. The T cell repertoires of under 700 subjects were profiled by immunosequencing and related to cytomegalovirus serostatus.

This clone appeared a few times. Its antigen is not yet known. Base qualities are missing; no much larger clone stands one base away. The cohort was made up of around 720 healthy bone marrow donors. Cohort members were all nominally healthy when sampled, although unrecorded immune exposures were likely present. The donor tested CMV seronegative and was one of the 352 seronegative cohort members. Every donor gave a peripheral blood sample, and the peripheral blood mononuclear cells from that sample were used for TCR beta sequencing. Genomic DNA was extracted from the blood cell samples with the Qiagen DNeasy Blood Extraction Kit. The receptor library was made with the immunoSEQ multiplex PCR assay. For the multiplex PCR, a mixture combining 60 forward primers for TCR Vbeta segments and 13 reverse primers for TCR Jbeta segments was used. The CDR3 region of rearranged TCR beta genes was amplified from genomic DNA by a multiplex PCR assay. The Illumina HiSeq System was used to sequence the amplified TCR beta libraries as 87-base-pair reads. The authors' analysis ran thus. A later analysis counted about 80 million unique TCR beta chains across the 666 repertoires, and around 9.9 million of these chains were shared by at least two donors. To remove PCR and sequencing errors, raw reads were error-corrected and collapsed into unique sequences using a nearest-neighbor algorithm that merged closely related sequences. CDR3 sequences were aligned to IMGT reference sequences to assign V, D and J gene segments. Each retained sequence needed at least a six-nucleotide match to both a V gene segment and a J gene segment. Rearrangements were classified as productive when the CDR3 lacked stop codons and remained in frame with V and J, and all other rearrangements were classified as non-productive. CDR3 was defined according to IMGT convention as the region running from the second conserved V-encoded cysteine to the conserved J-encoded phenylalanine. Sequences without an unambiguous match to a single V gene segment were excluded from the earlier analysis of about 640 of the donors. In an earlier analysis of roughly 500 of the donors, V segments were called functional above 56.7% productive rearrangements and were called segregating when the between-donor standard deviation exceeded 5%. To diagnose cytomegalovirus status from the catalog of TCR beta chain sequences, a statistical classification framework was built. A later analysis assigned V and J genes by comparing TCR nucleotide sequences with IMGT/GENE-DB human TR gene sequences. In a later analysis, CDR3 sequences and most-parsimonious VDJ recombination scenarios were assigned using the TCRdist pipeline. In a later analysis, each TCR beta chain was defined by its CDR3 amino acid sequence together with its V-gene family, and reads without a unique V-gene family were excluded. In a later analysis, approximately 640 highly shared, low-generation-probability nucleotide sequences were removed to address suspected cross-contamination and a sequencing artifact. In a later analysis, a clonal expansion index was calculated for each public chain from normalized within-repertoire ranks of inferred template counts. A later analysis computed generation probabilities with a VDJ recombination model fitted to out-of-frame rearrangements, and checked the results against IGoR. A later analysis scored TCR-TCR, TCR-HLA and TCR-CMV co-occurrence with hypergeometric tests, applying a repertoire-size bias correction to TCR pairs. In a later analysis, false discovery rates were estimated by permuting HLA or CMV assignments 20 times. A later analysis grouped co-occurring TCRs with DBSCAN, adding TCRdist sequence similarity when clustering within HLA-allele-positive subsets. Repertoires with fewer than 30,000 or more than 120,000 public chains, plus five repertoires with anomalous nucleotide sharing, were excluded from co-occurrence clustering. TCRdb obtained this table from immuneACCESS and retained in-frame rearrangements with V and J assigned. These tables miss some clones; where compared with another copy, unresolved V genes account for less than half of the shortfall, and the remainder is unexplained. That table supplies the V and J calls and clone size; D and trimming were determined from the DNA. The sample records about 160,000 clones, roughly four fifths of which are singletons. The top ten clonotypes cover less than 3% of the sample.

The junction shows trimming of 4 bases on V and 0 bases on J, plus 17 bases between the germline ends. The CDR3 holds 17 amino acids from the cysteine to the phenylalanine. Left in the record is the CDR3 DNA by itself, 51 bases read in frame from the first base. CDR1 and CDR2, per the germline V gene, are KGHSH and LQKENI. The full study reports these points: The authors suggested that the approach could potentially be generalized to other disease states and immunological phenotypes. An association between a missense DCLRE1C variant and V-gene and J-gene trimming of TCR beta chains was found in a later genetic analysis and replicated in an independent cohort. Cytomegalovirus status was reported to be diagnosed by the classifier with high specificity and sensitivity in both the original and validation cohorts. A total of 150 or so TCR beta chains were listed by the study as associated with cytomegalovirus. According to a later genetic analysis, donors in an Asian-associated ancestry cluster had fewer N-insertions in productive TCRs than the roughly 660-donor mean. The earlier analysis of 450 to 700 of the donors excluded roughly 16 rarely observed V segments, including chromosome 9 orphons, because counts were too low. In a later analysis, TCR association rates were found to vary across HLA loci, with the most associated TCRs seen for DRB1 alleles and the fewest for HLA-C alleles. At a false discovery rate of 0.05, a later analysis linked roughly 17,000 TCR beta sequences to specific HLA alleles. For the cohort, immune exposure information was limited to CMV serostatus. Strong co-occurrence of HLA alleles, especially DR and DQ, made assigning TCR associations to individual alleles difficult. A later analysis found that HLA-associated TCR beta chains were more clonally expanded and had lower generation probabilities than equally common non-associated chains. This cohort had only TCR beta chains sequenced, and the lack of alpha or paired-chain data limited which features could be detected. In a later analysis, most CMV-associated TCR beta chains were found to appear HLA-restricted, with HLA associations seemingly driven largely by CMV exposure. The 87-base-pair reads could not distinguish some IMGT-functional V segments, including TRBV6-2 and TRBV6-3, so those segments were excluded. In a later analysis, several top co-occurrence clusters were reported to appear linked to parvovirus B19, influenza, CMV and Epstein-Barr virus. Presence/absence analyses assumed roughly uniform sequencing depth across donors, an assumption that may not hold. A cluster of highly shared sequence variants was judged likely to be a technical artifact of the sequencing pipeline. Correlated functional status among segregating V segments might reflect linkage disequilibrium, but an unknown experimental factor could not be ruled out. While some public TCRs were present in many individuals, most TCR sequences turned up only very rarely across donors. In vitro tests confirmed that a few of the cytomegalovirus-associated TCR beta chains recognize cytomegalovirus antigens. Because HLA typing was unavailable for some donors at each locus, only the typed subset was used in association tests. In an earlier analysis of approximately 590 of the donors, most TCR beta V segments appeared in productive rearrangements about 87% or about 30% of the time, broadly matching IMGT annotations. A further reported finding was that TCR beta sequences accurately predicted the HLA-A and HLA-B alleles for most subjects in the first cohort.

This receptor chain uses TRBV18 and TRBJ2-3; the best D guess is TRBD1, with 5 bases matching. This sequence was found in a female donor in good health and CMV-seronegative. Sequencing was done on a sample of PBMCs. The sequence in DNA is TGTGCCAGCTCACTGACAGACGTCGGCAGGAGCACAGATACGCAGTATTTT. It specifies CASSLTDVGRSTDTQYF.